Each of the 21 T cell receptor beta chains below was sequenced from the same sample in a study of CD8+ T cells in alopecia areata. Extracted RNA was reverse transcribed into cDNA, the sequencing template. The method was immunoSEQ multiplex PCR; TCRdb's version includes in-frame clones alone and lacks a portion of them. The table records 95,000 to 110,000 clones, around three fifths of them present only once. The sample comprised CD4+ T cells sorted from blood. These TCRs come from a human donor in good health.

V gene TRBV5-1 combines with J gene TRBJ2-1; a possible D gene is TRBD2 (5 bases). Germline V gene data show CDR1 as SGHRS and CDR2 as YFSETQ. Trimming took off 0 bases at V and 6 bases at J, with 10 bases between the two ends. The length of the CDR3 is 14 residues. DNA of the CDR3: TGCGCCAGCAGCTTGGAACTAGTTGTCAATGAGCAGTTCTTC. This translates into CASSLELVVNEQFF.

This clone was counted between two and nine times. The chain has TRBV30 and TRBJ1-2; D perhaps matches TRBD1 (5 bases). V was trimmed by 2 bases and J by 0 bases, leaving 7 bases between them. The CDR3 is 13 amino acids. Germline V gene sequence: CDR1 GTSNPN, CDR2 SVGIG (reference sequence). DNA for the CDR3: TGTGCCTGGAGTCAAGGGGCTAACTATGGCTACACCTTC. This gives the protein CAWSQGANYGYTF. Combining the CDR3 with reference TRBV30 and TRBJ1-2 gives the whole variable domain SQTIHQWPATLVQPVGSPLSLECTVEGTSNPNLYWYRQAAGRGLQLLFYSVGIGQISSEVPQNLSASRPQDRQFILSSKKLLLSDSGFYLCAWSQGANYGYTFGSGTRLTVV.

This clone has just a few counts. The rearrangement links TRBV7-9 to TRBJ2-3; D gene uncertain. This CDR3 contains 13 residues. V gave up 1 base and J gave up 6 bases, with 8 bases separating them. Germline CDR1 reads SEHNR; CDR2 reads FQNEAQ (reference sequence). The CDR3 coding sequence is TGTGCCAGCAGCTTAGGATTTGCGGATACGCAGTATTTT. Protein sequence: CASSLGFADTQYF.

J is TRBJ2-7 and V is TRBV6-1; no clear D. V was shortened by 5 bases and J by 9 bases, with 14 bases between the two germline ends. Germline V gene data show CDR1 as MNHNS and CDR2 as SASEGT. This CDR3 region has 12 residues. DNA of the CDR3: TGTGCCAGCAGTCCTGACATGTCCGCGCAGTACTTC. Protein sequence: CASSPDMSAQYF.

The V gene is TRBV28, the J gene TRBJ2-7; the D gene is possibly TRBD2 (6 bases). This CDR3 is 12 amino acids long. V dropped 4 bases and J dropped 7 bases, with 11 bases sitting between them. Germline CDR1 is MDHEN and CDR2 is SYDVKM. The CDR3 DNA reads TGTGCCAGCAGTTATGCGGGACGGGAGCAGTACTTC. Residues: CASSYAGREQYF.

The V gene is TRBV7-9, the J gene TRBJ2-5; 8 bases are a match to TRBD1. The CDR3 consists of 15 residues. J gave up 3 bases and V 5 bases, and 8 bases lay outside the gene matches. The germline CDR1 and CDR2 sequences are SEHNR and FQNEAQ (reference sequence). The CDR3 DNA is TGTGCCAGCAGCCGCAGTGGGACAGGCAAAGAGACCCAGTACTTC. Translation: CASSRSGTGKETQYF.

For this clone: This likely reflects a read error, since a far larger clone is one base away. The genes are TRBV2 and TRBJ2-5; 7 positions agree with TRBD2. There are 13 residues in the CDR3. The trim removed 6 bases at V and 1 base at J, leaving 2 bases unmatched. From germline, CDR1 is SNHLY and CDR2 FYNNEI. The CDR3 is CASSRLAQETQYF. CDR3 nucleotides: TGTGCCAGCAGCCGACTAGCCCAAGAGACCCAGTACTTC.

The rearrangement uses TRBV7-8 and TRBJ1-2, with D uncertain. Germline loops: CDR1 SGHVS, CDR2 FQNEAQ. Trimming left V 0 bases short and J 2 bases short, with 13 bases between. This CDR3 has 16 residues. The CDR3 sequence: CASSLAGRLTNYGYTF. DNA for the CDR3: TGTGCCAGCAGCTTAGCTGGCAGGTTAACAAACTATGGCTACACCTTC.

This chain connects TRBV29-1 to TRBJ1-5; 9 positions match TRBD1. This CDR3 has 13 amino acids. V shed 4 bases, J shed 5 bases, and the junction held 3 bases outside the gene matches. Germline values: CDR1 SQVTM, CDR2 ANQGSEA. The CDR3 region is CSVGGQGHQPQHF. DNA of the CDR3: TGCAGCGTTGGGGGACAGGGACATCAGCCCCAGCATTTT.

J is TRBJ2-1 and V is TRBV10-3; 10 nucleotides agree with TRBD1. The CDR3 length is 16 residues. V shed 4 bases and J 6 bases; nucleotides not matched to a gene: 9. Germline V gives CDR1 ENHRY, CDR2 SYGVKD. The CDR3 here is CAISVSLGQGTNEQFF. DNA for the CDR3: TGTGCCATCAGTGTCTCTTTGGGACAGGGGACCAATGAGCAGTTCTTC.

This clone has just a few counts. The chain employs TRBV7-9 and TRBJ2-2; weak D call: TRBD1 (5 bases). V was clipped by 2 bases and J by 5 bases, with 15 bases between them. Per germline, CDR1 SEHNR and CDR2 FQNEAQ (reference sequence). The length of the CDR3 is 16 residues. CDR3 coding DNA: TGTGCCAGCAGCTTATCTTCCAGGGTCCGGACCGGGGAGCTGTTTTTT. Translating gives CASSLSSRVRTGELFF. Full variable domain (rest looked up from reference TRBV7-9 and TRBJ2-2): DTGVSQNPRHKITKRGQNVTFRCDPISEHNRLYWYRQTLGQGPEFLTYFQNEAQLEKSRLLSDRFSAERPKGSFSTLEIQRTEQGDSAMYLCASSLSSRVRTGELFFGEGSRLTVL.

This chain links TRBV23-1 with TRBJ1-1; 9 nucleotides agree with TRBD1. TRBV23-1 is given ORF status, its function remaining uncertain. V lost 11 bases, J lost 5 bases, and 9 bases stayed unmatched. The CDR3 runs 13 residues. The CDR3 DNA reads as TGCGCCGAGCTTTACAGGGGGCGGACTGAAGCTTTCTTT. It is translated as CAELYRGRTEAFF.

On this clone itself: No conserved phenylalanine or tryptophan ends this CDR3, so it is likely a read error. The rearrangement uses TRBV29-1 and TRBJ1-2, with 7 bases fitting TRBD1. The J segment lost 4 bases and the V segment lost 7 bases, leaving 9 bases of the junction unmatched. Germline loops: CDR1 SQVTM, CDR2 ANQGSEA. The CDR3 spans 13 residues. The CDR3, as DNA: TGCAGCGCTCGCCTGTGGGACAGCTATGGCTACACCGTC. Amino acids: CSARLWDSYGYTV.

The V call is TRBV29-1, the J call TRBJ2-3, with 10 positions matching TRBD2. The germline V gene encodes CDR1 SQVTM and CDR2 ANQGSEA. The V and J ends lost 3 bases and 0 bases, in that order; junction bases with no gene match: 3. There are 15 residues in the CDR3. The CDR3 DNA sequence: TGCAGCGTTGACCCTAGCGGGGGAAGCACAGATACGCAGTATTTT. This sequence encodes CSVDPSGGSTDTQYF.

This chain's CDR3 is CASKGGLDSTYEQYF. The CDR3 bases are TGCGCCAGCAAGGGGGGGCTGGACAGTACCTACGAGCAGTACTTC. The chain carries TRBV5-1 and TRBJ2-7; perhaps TRBD2 as D (7 bases). The V gene's germline CDR1 is SGHRS and CDR2 YFSETQ. Trimming took off 6 bases at V and 2 bases at J, with 18 bases between the two ends. CDR3 length equals 15 residues.

This clone has only a few counts. The chain links TRBV6-1 to TRBJ2-2, with no clear D. The V gene's germline CDR1 is MNHNS and CDR2 SASEGT. The CDR3 sequence is 14 residues long. V was cut by 8 bases and J by 2 bases, with 12 bases left in between. CDR3 protein: CASRFVDNTGELFF. The CDR3 DNA is TGTGCCAGCCGGTTCGTCGATAACACCGGGGAGCTGTTTTTT.

This chain joins TRBV10-3 and TRBJ2-3; 7 bases agree with TRBD1. The CDR3 loop spans 13 amino acids. Per germline, CDR1 ENHRY and CDR2 SYGVKD. J was trimmed by 1 base and V by 6 bases; bases with no gene match: 1. The CDR3 loop is CAISDRGTDTQYF. The CDR3 DNA follows: TGTGCCATCAGCGACAGGGGCACAGATACGCAGTATTTT.

The chain recombines TRBV4-1 with TRBJ1-1, with 7 bases matching TRBD1. Trimming took 4 bases from V and 2 from J; bases not matched to a gene: 4. This CDR3 is built from 14 residues. Germline CDR1 reads MGHRA; CDR2 reads YSYEKL. CDR3 protein: CASSLGDRNTEAFF. CDR3 bases: TGCGCCAGCAGCCTTGGGGACAGAAACACTGAAGCTTTCTTT.

CDR3 sequence: CASSRTSGGTYTGELFF. CDR3 sequence (DNA): TGTGCCAGCAGTCGGACTAGCGGGGGGACTTACACCGGGGAGCTGTTTTTT. The chain links TRBV14 to TRBJ2-2; 14 positions match TRBD2. The V segment lost 6 bases and the J segment 3 bases; nucleotides outside the gene matches: 6. The germline V gene has CDR1 SGHDN and CDR2 FVKESK. The CDR3 spans 17 residues. The full variable domain, with the rest looked up from reference TRBV14 and TRBJ2-2, is EAGVTQFPSHSVIEKGQTVTLRCDPISGHDNLYWYRRVMGKEIKFLLHFVKESKQDESGMPNNRFLAERTGGTYSTLKVQPAELEDSGVYFCASSRTSGGTYTGELFFGEGSRLTVL.

The rearrangement links TRBV29-1 to TRBJ2-1; possibly TRBD2 for D (6 bases). This CDR3 spans 12 amino acids. Trimming left V 7 bases short and J 12 bases short, with 19 bases between. Per the germline V gene, CDR1 is SQVTM and CDR2 is ANQGSEA. CDR3 sequence reads: CSAAGLYFWQFF. The CDR3, as DNA: TGCAGCGCCGCGGGACTCTACTTTTGGCAGTTCTTC.

This chain connects TRBV19 to TRBJ1-2; D remains ambiguous. From germline, CDR1 is LNHDA and CDR2 SQIVND (reference sequence). Trimming removed 7 bases from V and 0 bases from J, with 21 bases in between. The CDR3 totals 17 residues. The CDR3 sequence: CASKDGGGRRTNYGYTF. The CDR3 DNA reads as TGTGCCAGTAAGGACGGCGGAGGGAGGAGAACTAACTATGGCTACACCTTC. The variable domain in full, with the rest retrieved from reference TRBV19 and TRBJ1-2, is DGGITQSPKYLFRKEGQNVTLSCEQNLNHDAMYWYRQDPGQGLRLIYYSQIVNDFQKGDIAEGYSVSREKKESFPLTVTSAQKNPTAFYLCASKDGGGRRTNYGYTFGSGTRLTVV.